A selection of T cell receptor beta chains follows, all from one sample in a study of T-cell reconstitution after alpha-beta-depleted transplantation in children. TCRdb re-called the PCR reads with MiXCR, one entry per CDR3 protein. The sample records about 980,000 distinct CDR3 sequences, around 30% being singletons. Material: PBMCs, mostly from graft donor cells, obtained 360 days after TCRalphabeta/CD19-depleted stem cell transplant. These receptors all stem from a boy under two years old who had a stem cell transplant for SCID, so the T cells may come from the graft donor. CDR3s include the opening cysteine and the closing phenylalanine or tryptophan. Fields, in order: clone size, J gene, V gene, D gene, CDR3 protein, CDR3 DNA. D genes are given only for firm matches. Size values are once, few and many counts, or a class for expanded clones, and some rows have none.

>.|TRBJ1-2|TRBV11-2|TRBD1
CASRHSGTGTGGHGYTF
TGTGCCAGCAGGCATAGTGGGACTGGGACAGGGGGTCATGGCTACACCTTC
>.|TRBJ2-7|TRBV20-1|.
CSARKPQVSSYEQYF
TGCAGTGCTAGGAAGCCACAGGTTAGCTCCTACGAGCAGTACTTC
>.|TRBJ1-2|TRBV5-1|.
CASSLDSRSGGYTF
TGCGCCAGCAGCCTTGACAGCCGGTCGGGAGGCTACACCTTC
>.|TRBJ2-5|TRBV4-2|.
CASSQDWAGYQETQYF
TGTGCCAGCAGCCAAGACTGGGCGGGGTACCAAGAGACCCAGTACTTC
>few|TRBJ2-2|TRBV29-1|.
CSVVDRFPGELFF
TGCAGCGTTGTGGACAGATTTCCGGGGGAGCTGTTTTTT
>.|TRBJ2-7|TRBV20-1|.
CSALPGDEQYF
TGCAGTGCCCTCCCAGGGGACGAGCAGTACTTC
>few|TRBJ1-2|TRBV5-1|.
CASSLGTLQYGYTF
TGCGCCAGCAGCTTGGGGACTCTACAATATGGCTACACCTTC
>.|TRBJ2-2|TRBV18|.
CASSPLPGLTGELFF
TGTGCCAGCTCACCACTTCCAGGGTTAACCGGGGAGCTGTTTTTT
>.|TRBJ2-3|TRBV5-1|.
CASTTGDTQYF
TGCGCCAGCACGACCGGCGATACGCAGTATTTT
>.|TRBJ2-3|TRBV5-5|.
CASSSPGTQTDTQYF
TGTGCCAGCAGCTCACCCGGGACACAAACAGATACGCAGTATTTT
>.|TRBJ2-4|TRBV27|.
CASSSGGRWARQYF
TGTGCCAGCAGTTCGGGGGGCCGGTGGGCTCGGCAGTACTTC